Given below is one T cell receptor beta chain in context. A few counts support this clone. Its antigen remains unidentified. No base quality information exists; no much larger clone differs at one position. This sample is part of a study of shared clonotypes between healthy human individuals (dated by TCRdb to between 2020 and 2021). About the study as a whole: A couple of women and three men aged 18 to 49 years were included in the cohort. To estimate repertoire size and how much clonotype sharing occurs between individuals, the study deeply sequenced the blood TCR repertoires of roughly 5 healthy adults. To increase sequencing depth and limit assay-specific biases, different laboratories used diverse techniques to prepare libraries and sequence TCR repertoires. For each donor, three plates each were used for CD4 naive and CD4 memory, two plates were used for CD8 naive, and one plate was used for CD8 memory. Between about 0.8 and 9 billion PBMCs per donor were obtained by leukapheresis.

Using the deep immunoSEQ assay, TCR CDR3 regions were amplified from genomic DNA by multiplex PCR. Genomic DNA extracted from each cell subset was distributed evenly over all wells of several immunoSEQ 96-well plates, and each plate served as one replicate. For sorted subsets, roughly 200 ng genomic DNA, equal to about 30,000 T cell genomes, was loaded into each replicate PCR. Purified libraries were quantified with a Qubit 3.0 fluorometer, sized on a Bioanalyzer 2100, and re-quantified with the KAPA Library Quantification kit. Every immunoSEQ 96-well plate was sequenced on a dedicated single-read 150-cycle Illumina NextSeq 550 flow cell. Turning to the authors' computational methods: The immunoSEQ output contained only junctional sequences without quality scores, so filtering could not match that applied to full-length reads. Sequences were annotated with PyIR, a Python wrapper for IgBLAST v1.9, using IMGT germline references to assign V/J genes and CDR3. Reads were filtered out if the reads had weak V/J assignments (E-value above 1e-6), no CDR3, stop codons, out-of-frame junctions, or ambiguous translated residues. V3J clonotypes were defined as sequences sharing an identical inferred V gene, J gene, and CDR3 amino acid sequence. Percentage overlap between repertoires was calculated by dividing the number of shared unique clonotypes by the size of the smaller repertoire. RTK rarefaction, the Chao1 estimator, and Recon v2.1 estimates of unobserved clonotypes were used to assess repertoire richness. For all TCRbeta clonotypes obtained by the gDNA method from a handful of donors, generation probabilities were computed with OLGA. TCRdb's version of the immuneACCESS table is confined to in-frame rearrangements and falls short of the full clone set. An unresolved V gene accounts for under half of the shortfall where checked; the remainder is of unknown origin. That table is the source of V, J and clone size, and D and trimming were worked out from the DNA. For this sample there are 950,000 to 1,300,000 clones; around 75% appear just once. The top ten clonotypes cover about 1.5% of the sample.

General conclusions and limits of the study: Based on pairwise subsampling, the degree of clonotype sharing among donors was expected to be affected by sequencing depth. Sampling was limited to blood, and TCR repertoires in tissue likely differ from TCR repertoires in blood. Incomplete sequencing was indicated by rarefaction of sorted-subset datasets, despite the large sequencing depth. Estimated clonotype richness was generally larger for naive than for memory subsets. Roughly 5.2% of naive CD4, roughly 3.6% of naive CD8, 2.3% of memory CD4, and around 0.42% of memory CD8 clonotypes were shared across several donors. The genetic and exposure-history diversity represented was limited by the small number of donors. Clonotypes shared by all four sorted-subset donors showed higher generation probabilities than non-shared clonotypes.

The CDR3 covers 16 residues, taking in both the cysteine and the phenylalanine. Left in the record is the CDR3 DNA by itself, 48 bases read in frame from the first base. V gives up 7 bases and J gives up 5 bases, and the segment between their germline ends measures 22 bases. CDR1 and CDR2 were assigned from the germline V gene as SGHRS and YFSETQ. Donors were healthy HIV-negative adults with no recently reported acute infections or vaccinations. All donors were Caucasian adults living in Nashville, Tennessee, USA. CD4+ T cells were enriched through magnetic negative selection, after which naive cells were positively selected on CD45RA and the remaining negative fraction served as the memory subset. Blood was collected by leukapheresis, and PBMCs were isolated by Ficoll-Histopaque density gradient centrifugation and then cryopreserved in liquid nitrogen vapor phase. Purity and quantity of every magnetically sorted T cell population were checked by analytical flow cytometry. From each sorted fraction, genomic DNA was isolated and quantified by UV absorbance on a Nanodrop 2000c.

The sequence was obtained from a man in his late teens or twenties in good health. The rearranged chain carries TRBV5-1 and TRBJ2-1; TRBD2 is a possible D gene, resting on 6 matching bases. Sequencing used memory CD4+ T cells sorted from blood. This specimen's cell subset or site label, per the study, means: CD45RA-negative fraction. The CDR3 protein: CASVKGGSGYNNEQFF. The nucleotide sequence reads TGCGCCAGCGTAAAAGGTGGTAGCGGATATAACAATGAGCAGTTCTTC. Full variable domain (CDR3 extended with the reference TRBV5-1 and TRBJ2-1 proteins): KAGVTQTPRYLIKTRGQQVTLSCSPISGHRSVSWYQQTPGQGLQFLFEYFSETQRNKGNFPGRFSGRQFSNSRSEMNVSTLELGDSALYLCASVKGGSGYNNEQFFGPGTRLTVL.